Listed below are T cell receptor beta chains from one sample, sequenced in a study of identifying expanded T cells in peripheral blood. Here immunoSEQ multiplex PCR was the method, and the copy in TCRdb shows in-frame clones only, minus some. The profile shows some 130,000 clones, around 88% of them singletons. Source material: blood. The receptors originated from a person aged 18 to 75 in good health. CDR3s leave out the opening cysteine and the closing phenylalanine or tryptophan.

j_call: TRBJ2-5; v_call: TRBV4-1; cdr3_aa: ASSPPSEGQETQY
j_call: TRBJ1-1; v_call: TRBV7-9; cdr3_aa: ASSRNREGTEAF
j_call: TRBJ1-1; v_call: TRBV2; cdr3_aa: ASSSEGINTEAF
j_call: TRBJ2-5; v_call: TRBV27; cdr3_aa: ASSLWFGRQETQY
j_call: TRBJ2-5; v_call: TRBV18; cdr3_aa: ASSPALIIKETQY
j_call: TRBJ2-5; v_call: TRBV5-1; cdr3_aa: ASSLVAEETQY
j_call: TRBJ2-2; v_call: TRBV29-1; cdr3_aa: SVELGPFKGELF
j_call: TRBJ2-7; v_call: TRBV28; cdr3_aa: ATRTGGTYEQY
j_call: TRBJ1-5; v_call: TRBV6-6; cdr3_aa: ASSVQGYSNQPQH
j_call: TRBJ2-3; v_call: TRBV4-2; cdr3_aa: ASSQATSADTQY
j_call: TRBJ1-5; v_call: TRBV28; cdr3_aa: ASSFPGERDQPQH
j_call: TRBJ2-3; v_call: TRBV5-1; cdr3_aa: ASSLTSERRDTQY
j_call: TRBJ1-2; v_call: TRBV9; cdr3_aa: ASSDRPGTGYDYT
j_call: TRBJ1-2; v_call: TRBV6-1; cdr3_aa: ASSAQRTDRDYGYT
j_call: TRBJ1-5; v_call: TRBV27; cdr3_aa: ASSLRWGWDSNQPQH
j_call: TRBJ2-7; v_call: TRBV28; cdr3_aa: ASSLKGLSSREQY
j_call: TRBJ2-2; v_call: TRBV29-1; cdr3_aa: SVESSGGTGELF
j_call: TRBJ2-7; v_call: TRBV18; cdr3_aa: ASSPGTGSSYEQY
j_call: TRBJ1-2; v_call: TRBV19; cdr3_aa: ASSIDRVLGYGYT
j_call: TRBJ1-2; v_call: TRBV7-8; cdr3_aa: ASSLDPRLGYGYT
j_call: TRBJ1-5; v_call: TRBV10-2; cdr3_aa: ASSESEVGNQPQH
j_call: TRBJ2-5; v_call: TRBV5-4; cdr3_aa: ASSLETGYQETQY
j_call: TRBJ1-4; v_call: TRBV2; cdr3_aa: ASSEQRPNEKLF
j_call: TRBJ2-3; v_call: TRBV11-3; cdr3_aa: ASSLGRGTDTQY
j_call: TRBJ1-5; v_call: TRBV7-2; cdr3_aa: ASSFLDQPQH
j_call: TRBJ1-5; v_call: TRBV19; cdr3_aa: ASSNLGQGARSDQPQH
j_call: TRBJ1-1; v_call: TRBV7-8; cdr3_aa: ASSPRTGNTEAF
j_call: TRBJ2-7; v_call: TRBV7-2; cdr3_aa: ASSLGRSYEQY
j_call: TRBJ1-5; v_call: TRBV5-4; cdr3_aa: ASSSSRDNQPQH
j_call: TRBJ1-2; v_call: TRBV6-5; cdr3_aa: ASRQDRGYGYT
j_call: TRBJ1-2; v_call: TRBV4-1; cdr3_aa: ASSQDLGGVRYGYT
j_call: TRBJ1-5; v_call: TRBV27; cdr3_aa: ASSPGHSRNQPQH
j_call: TRBJ2-7; v_call: TRBV5-1; cdr3_aa: ASSGGTDLPYEQY
j_call: TRBJ2-7; v_call: TRBV5-6; cdr3_aa: ASSTDYEQY
j_call: TRBJ1-5; v_call: TRBV29-1; cdr3_aa: SVGTGLSNQPQH
j_call: TRBJ2-1; v_call: TRBV29-1; cdr3_aa: SVGTSGGAREQF
j_call: TRBJ2-3; v_call: TRBV11-3; cdr3_aa: ASSSPTGKHTQY